This T cell receptor beta chain came from a study of blood T cell repertoires in COVID-19. For the study at large: The United States, Italy and Spain were the sources of the acute and convalescent COVID-19 samples. T cells, B-cell-depleted T cells, or PBMCs provided the cDNA or gDNA that served as material.

The CDR3 totals 14 residues. Trimming pared 2 bases from V and 7 bases from J, leaving 13 bases between. Per germline, CDR1 SGHTA and CDR2 FQGTGA. In the study's own analysis: By means of reference gene primer amplification, nucleated cell counts were estimated. Assay: immunoSEQ multiplex PCR; the TCRdb copy retains only in-frame clones and omits some. Clonal size and the V and J genes are those of that table, whereas D and trimming came from the DNA. The sample has tens of thousands of clones, 86% seen once. The sample was peripheral blood. The TCR comes from a man aged 25 to 40 with acute or convalescent COVID-19. The chain employs TRBV7-3 and TRBJ2-3; D is possibly TRBD2 (5 bases). The CDR3 coding sequence is TGTGCCAGCAGCTTAGGCCGGACTCCATATACGCAGTATTTT. As protein: CASSLGRTPYTQYF.